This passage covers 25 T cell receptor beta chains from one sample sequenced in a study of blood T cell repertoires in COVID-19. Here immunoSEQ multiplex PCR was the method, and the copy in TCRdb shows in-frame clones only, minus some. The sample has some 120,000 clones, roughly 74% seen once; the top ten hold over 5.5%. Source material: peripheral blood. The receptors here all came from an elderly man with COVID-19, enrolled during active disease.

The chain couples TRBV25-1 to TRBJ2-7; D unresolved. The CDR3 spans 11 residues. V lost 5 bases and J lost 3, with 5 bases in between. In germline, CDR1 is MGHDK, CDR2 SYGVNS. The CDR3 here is CASSQRYEQYF. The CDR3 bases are TGTGCCAGCAGTCAGCGCTACGAGCAGTACTTC.

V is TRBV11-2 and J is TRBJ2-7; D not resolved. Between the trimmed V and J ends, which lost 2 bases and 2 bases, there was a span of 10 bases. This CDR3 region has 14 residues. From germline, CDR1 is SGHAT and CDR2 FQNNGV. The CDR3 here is CASSLTTPTYEQYF. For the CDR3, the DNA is TGTGCCAGCAGCTTAACTACCCCCACCTACGAGCAGTACTTC.

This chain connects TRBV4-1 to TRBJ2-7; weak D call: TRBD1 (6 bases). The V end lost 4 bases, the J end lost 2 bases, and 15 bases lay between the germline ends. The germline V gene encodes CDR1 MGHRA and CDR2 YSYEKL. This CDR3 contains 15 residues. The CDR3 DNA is TGCGCCAGCAGCCGTTCGGCAGGGGCTACCTACGAGCAGTACTTC. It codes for CASSRSAGATYEQYF.

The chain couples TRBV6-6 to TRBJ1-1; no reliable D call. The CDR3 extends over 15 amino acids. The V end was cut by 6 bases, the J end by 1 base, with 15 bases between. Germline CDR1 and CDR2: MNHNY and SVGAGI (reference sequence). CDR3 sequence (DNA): TGTGCCAGCAGCCACTCCCCCCGGAGGAACACTGAAGCTTTCTTT. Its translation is CASSHSPRRNTEAFF.

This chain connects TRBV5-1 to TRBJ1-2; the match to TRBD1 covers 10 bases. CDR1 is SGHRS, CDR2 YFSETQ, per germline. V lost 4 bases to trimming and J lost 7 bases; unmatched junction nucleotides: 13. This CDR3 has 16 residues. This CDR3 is CASSLTTGTGAGGYTF. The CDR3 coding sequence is TGCGCCAGCAGCCTTACCACCGGGACAGGGGCGGGTGGCTACACCTTC.

CDR3 nucleotides: TGTGCCAGTAGTATATCGACTAGCGGGAGGGCCGGGGAGCTGTTTTTT. This translates into CASSISTSGRAGELFF. This chain joins TRBV19 and TRBJ2-2; 14 nucleotides line up with TRBD2. This CDR3 region has 16 residues. Trimming at V came to 2 bases and at J to 6 bases, leaving 2 bases not matched to a gene. CDR1 LNHDA and CDR2 SQIVND come from the germline V gene (reference sequence). The full variable domain, with the rest looked up from reference TRBV19 and TRBJ2-2, is DGGITQSPKYLFRKEGQNVTLSCEQNLNHDAMYWYRQDPGQGLRLIYYSQIVNDFQKGDIAEGYSVSREKKESFPLTVTSAQKNPTAFYLCASSISTSGRAGELFFGEGSRLTVL.

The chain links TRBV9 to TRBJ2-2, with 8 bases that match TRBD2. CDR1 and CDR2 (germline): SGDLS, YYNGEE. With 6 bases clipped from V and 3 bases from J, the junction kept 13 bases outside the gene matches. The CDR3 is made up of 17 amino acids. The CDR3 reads CASTSGPGRADTGELFF. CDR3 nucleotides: TGTGCCAGCACATCCGGACCCGGGAGGGCCGACACCGGGGAGCTGTTTTTT.

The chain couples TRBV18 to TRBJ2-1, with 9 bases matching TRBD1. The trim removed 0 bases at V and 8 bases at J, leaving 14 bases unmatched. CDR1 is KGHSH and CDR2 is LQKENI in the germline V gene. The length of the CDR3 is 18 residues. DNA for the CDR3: TGTGCCAGCTCACCACCGCCAACGGGACAGGGTCTCGTCGATGAGCAGTTCTTC. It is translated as CASSPPPTGQGLVDEQFF.

CDR3 in amino acids: CASSQDLVASEQFF. CDR3 coding DNA: TGTGCCAGCAGCCAAGATTTGGTAGCCTCCGAGCAGTTCTTC. V gene TRBV3-1 (or the pseudogene TRBV3-2) combines with J gene TRBJ2-1; D is uncertain. Trimming pared 0 bases from V and 10 bases from J, leaving 13 bases between. Germline assignment: CDR1 LGHDT and CDR2 YNNKEL (reference sequence). The CDR3 is made up of 14 amino acids.

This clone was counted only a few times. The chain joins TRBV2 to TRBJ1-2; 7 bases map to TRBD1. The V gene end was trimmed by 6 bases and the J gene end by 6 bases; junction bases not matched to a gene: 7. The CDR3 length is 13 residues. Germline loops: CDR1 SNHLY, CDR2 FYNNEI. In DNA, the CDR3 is TGTGCCAGCAGCAACAGGGGTGGGAATGGCTACACCTTC. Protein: CASSNRGGNGYTF.

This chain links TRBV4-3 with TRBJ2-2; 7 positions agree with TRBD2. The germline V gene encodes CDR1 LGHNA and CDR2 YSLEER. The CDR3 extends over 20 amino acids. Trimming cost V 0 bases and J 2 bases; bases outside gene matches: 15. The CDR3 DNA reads TGCGCCAGCAGCCAAGAGGGGCCAGCGGGAACGTGGACTAACACCGGGGAGCTGTTTTTT. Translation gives CASSQEGPAGTWTNTGELFF.

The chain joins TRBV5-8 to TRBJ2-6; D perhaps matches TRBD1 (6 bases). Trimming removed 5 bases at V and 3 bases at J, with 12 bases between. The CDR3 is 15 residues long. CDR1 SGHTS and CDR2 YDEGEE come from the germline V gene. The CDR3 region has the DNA TGTGCCAGCAGGCTGGGGGCAGGTGGGGCCAACGTCCTGACTTTC. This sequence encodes CASRLGAGGANVLTF.

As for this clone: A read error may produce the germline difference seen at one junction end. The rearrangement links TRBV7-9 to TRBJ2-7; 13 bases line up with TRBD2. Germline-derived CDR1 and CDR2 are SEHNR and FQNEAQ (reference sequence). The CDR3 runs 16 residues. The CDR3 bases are TGTGTCAGCAGCTTAACTAGCGGGAGGGGAAGGTACGAGCAGTACTTC. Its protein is CVSSLTSGRGRYEQYF.

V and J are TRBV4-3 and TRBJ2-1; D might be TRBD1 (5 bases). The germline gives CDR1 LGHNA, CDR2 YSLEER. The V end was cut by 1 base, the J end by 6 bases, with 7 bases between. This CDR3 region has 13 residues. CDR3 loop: CASSQAGINEQFF. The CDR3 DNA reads TGCGCCAGCAGCCAAGCAGGGATCAATGAGCAGTTCTTC.

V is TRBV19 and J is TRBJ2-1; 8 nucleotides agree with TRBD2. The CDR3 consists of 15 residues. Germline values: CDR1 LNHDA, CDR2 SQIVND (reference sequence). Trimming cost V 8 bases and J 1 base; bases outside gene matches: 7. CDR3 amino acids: CASESGRSSYNEQFF. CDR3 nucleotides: TGTGCCAGTGAAAGCGGGAGATCGTCCTACAATGAGCAGTTCTTC.

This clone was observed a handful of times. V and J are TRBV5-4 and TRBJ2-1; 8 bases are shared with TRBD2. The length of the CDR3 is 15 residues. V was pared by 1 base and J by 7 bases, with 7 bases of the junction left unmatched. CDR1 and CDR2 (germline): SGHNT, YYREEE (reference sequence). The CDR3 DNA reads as TGTGCCAGCAGCTTGTTAGCGGGGCGGGGGAATGAGCAGTTCTTC. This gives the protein CASSLLAGRGNEQFF.

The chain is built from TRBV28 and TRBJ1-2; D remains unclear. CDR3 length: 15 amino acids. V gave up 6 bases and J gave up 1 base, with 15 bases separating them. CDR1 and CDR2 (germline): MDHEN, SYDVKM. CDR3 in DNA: TGTGCCAGCAGGCTTTCGACGCGGCTTAACTATGGCTACACCTTC. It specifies CASRLSTRLNYGYTF.

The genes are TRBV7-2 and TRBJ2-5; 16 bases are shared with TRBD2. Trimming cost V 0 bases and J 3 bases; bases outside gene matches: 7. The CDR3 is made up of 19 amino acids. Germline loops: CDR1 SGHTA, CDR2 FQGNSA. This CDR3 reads CASSLARGLAGGEEETQYF. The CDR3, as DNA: TGTGCCAGCAGCTTAGCGCGGGGACTAGCGGGAGGGGAAGAAGAGACCCAGTACTTC.

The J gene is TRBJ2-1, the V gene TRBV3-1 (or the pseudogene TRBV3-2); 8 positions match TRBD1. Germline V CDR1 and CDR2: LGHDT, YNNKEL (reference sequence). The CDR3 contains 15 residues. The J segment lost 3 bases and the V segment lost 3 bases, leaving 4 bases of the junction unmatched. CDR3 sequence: CASSQMDRDYNEQFF. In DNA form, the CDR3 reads TGTGCCAGCAGCCAGATGGACAGGGACTACAATGAGCAGTTCTTC.

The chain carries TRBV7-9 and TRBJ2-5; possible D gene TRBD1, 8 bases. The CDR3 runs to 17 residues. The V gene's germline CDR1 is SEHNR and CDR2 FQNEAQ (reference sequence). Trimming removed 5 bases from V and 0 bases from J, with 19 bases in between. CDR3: CASSAGQGGRHQETQYF. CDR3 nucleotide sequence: TGTGCCAGCAGCGCCGGACAGGGAGGGAGACACCAAGAGACCCAGTACTTC.

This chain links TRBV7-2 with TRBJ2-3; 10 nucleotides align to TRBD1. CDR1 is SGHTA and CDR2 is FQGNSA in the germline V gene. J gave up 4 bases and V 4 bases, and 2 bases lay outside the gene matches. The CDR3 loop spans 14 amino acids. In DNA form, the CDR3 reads TGTGCCAGCAGCTGGACAGGGGGACCAGATACGCAGTATTTT. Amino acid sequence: CASSWTGGPDTQYF.

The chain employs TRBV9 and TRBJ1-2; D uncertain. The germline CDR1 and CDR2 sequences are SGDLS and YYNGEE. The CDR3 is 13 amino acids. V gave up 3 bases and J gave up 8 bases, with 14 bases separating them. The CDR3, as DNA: TGTGCCAGCAGCGCAGCGTCGGCGCACGGCTACACCTTC. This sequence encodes CASSAASAHGYTF.

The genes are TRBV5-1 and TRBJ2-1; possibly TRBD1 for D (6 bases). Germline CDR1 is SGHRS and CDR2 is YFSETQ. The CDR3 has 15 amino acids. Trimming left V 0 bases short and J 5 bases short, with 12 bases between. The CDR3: CASSLGPGVDNEQFF. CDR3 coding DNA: TGCGCCAGCAGCTTGGGTCCAGGGGTGGACAATGAGCAGTTCTTC.

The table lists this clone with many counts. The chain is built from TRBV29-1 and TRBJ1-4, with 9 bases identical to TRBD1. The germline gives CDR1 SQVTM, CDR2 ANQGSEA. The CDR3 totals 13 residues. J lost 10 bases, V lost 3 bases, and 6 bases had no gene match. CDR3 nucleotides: TGCAGCGTTGAGGGACAGGGTATCAGAAAACTGTTTTTT. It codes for CSVEGQGIRKLFF.

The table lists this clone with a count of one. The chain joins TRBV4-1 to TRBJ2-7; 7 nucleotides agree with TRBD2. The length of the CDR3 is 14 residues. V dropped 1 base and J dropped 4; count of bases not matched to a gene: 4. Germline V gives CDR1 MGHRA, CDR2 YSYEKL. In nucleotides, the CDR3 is TGCGCCAGCAGCCAAGGGGAGGGTACGTACGAGCAGTACTTC. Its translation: CASSQGEGTYEQYF.